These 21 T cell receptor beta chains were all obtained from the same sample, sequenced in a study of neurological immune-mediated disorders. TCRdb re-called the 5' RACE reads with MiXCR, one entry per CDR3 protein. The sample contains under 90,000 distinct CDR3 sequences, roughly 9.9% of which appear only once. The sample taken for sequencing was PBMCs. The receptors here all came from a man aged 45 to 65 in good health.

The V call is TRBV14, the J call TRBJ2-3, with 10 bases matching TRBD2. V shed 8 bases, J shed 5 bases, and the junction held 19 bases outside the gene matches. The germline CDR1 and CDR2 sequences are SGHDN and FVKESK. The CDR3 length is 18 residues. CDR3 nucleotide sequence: TGTGCCAGCTCCCACGGAAAAGTGAAGCGGGGGGGCCGAGATACGCAGTATTTT. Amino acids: CASSHGKVKRGGRDTQYF. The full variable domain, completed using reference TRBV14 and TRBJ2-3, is EAGVTQFPSHSVIEKGQTVTLRCDPISGHDNLYWYRRVMGKEIKFLLHFVKESKQDESGMPNNRFLAERTGGTYSTLKVQPAELEDSGVYFCASSHGKVKRGGRDTQYFGPGTRLTVL.

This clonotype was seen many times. The CDR3 DNA sequence: TGTGCCAGCAGCTTAGCGACAGATGGACCCTCTGGAAACACCATATATTTT. Translated, it gives CASSLATDGPSGNTIYF. This sequence joins TRBV11-2 and TRBJ1-3; D might be TRBD1 (5 bases). V lost 1 base, J lost 0 bases, and 13 bases lay in between. Germline CDR1 SGHAT, CDR2 FQNNGV. The CDR3 has 17 amino acids. The full variable domain, with the rest looked up from reference TRBV11-2 and TRBJ1-3, is EAGVAQSPRYKIIEKRQSVAFWCNPISGHATLYWYQQILGQGPKLLIQFQNNGVVDDSQLPKDRFSAERLKGVDSTLKIQPAKLEDSAVYLCASSLATDGPSGNTIYFGEGSWLTVV.

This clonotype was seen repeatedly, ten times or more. As DNA, the CDR3 is TGTGCCGCCAGCAATCCTAACACCGGGGAGCTGTTTTTT. It encodes CAASNPNTGELFF. The chain recombines TRBV6-5 with TRBJ2-2; D call uncertain. The V gene lost 11 bases and the J gene lost 2 bases, with 12 bases spanning the gap. The germline V gene encodes CDR1 MNHEY and CDR2 SVGAGI. There are 13 residues in the CDR3.

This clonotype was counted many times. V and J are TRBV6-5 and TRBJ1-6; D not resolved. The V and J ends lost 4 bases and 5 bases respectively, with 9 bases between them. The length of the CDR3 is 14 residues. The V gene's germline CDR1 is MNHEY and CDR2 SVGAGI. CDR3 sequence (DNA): TGTGCCAGCAGTTCGACACCAAATAATTCACCCCTCCACTTT. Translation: CASSSTPNNSPLHF.

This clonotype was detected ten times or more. The CDR3 DNA reads as TGTGCCAGCAGCGGCGGGGCGGGGTACAATGAGCAGTTCTTC. Protein product: CASSGGAGYNEQFF. The chain has TRBV9 and TRBJ2-1; a weak D match, TRBD2 (6 bases). The germline V gene encodes CDR1 SGDLS and CDR2 YYNGEE. V dropped 3 bases and J dropped 4 bases, with 11 bases sitting between them. The CDR3 sequence is 14 residues long.

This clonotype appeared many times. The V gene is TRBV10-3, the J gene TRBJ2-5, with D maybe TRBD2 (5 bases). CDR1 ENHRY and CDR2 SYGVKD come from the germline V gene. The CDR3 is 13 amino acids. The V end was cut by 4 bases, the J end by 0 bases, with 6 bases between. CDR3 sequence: CAISAGNQETQYF. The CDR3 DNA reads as TGTGCCATCAGTGCGGGGAACCAAGAGACCCAGTACTTC.

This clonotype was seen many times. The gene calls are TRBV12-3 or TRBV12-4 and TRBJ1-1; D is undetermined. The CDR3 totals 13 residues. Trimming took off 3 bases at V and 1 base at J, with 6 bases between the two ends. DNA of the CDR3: TGTGCCAGCAGTTTCCAGGAGAACACTGAAGCTTTCTTT. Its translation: CASSFQENTEAFF.

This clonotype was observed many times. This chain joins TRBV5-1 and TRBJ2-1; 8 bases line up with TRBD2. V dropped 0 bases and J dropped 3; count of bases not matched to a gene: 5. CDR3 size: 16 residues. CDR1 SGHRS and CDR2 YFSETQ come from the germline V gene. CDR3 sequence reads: CASSLEAGTSYNEQFF. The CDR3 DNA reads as TGCGCCAGCAGCTTGGAGGCAGGGACTAGCTACAATGAGCAGTTCTTC.

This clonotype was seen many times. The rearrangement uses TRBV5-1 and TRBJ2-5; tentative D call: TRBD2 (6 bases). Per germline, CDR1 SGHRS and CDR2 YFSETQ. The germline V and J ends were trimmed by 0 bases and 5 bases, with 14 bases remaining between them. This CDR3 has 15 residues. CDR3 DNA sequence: TGCGCCAGCAGCTTGGTCGGGGGAGAGAAGGAGACCCAGTACTTC. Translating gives CASSLVGGEKETQYF.

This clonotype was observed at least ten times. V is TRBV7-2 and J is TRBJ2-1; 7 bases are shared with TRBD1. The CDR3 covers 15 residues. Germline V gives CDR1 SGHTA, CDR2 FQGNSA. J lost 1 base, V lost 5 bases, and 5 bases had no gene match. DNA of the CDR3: TGTGCCAGCAGCGCATCGGGACAGTCCTACAATGAGCAGTTCTTC. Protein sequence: CASSASGQSYNEQFF.

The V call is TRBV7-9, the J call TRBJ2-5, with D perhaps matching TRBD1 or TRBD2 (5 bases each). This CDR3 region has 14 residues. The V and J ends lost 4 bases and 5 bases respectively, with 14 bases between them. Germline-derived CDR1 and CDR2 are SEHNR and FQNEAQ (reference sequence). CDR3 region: CASSSIQGDETQYF. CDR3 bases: TGTGCCAGCAGCTCGATCCAAGGGGACGAGACCCAGTACTTC.

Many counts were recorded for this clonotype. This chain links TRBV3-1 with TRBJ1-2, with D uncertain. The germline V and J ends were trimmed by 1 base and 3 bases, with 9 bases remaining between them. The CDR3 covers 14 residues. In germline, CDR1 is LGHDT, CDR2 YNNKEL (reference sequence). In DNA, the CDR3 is TGTGCCAGCAGCCAAGGGACGGCTCACTATGGCTACACCTTC. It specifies CASSQGTAHYGYTF.

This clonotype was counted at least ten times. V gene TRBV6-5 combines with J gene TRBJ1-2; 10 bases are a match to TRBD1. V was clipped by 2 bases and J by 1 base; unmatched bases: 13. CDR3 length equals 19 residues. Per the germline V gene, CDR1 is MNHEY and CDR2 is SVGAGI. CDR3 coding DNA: TGTGCCAGCAGTTACCGGGGATGGAAAGACAGGGGGCATAACTATGGCTACACCTTC. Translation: CASSYRGWKDRGHNYGYTF.

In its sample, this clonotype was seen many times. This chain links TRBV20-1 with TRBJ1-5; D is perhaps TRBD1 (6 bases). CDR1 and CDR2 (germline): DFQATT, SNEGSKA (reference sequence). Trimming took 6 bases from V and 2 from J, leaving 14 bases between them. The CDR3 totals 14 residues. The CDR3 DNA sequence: TGCAGTGCCAAGGGGGGGTATCGCAATCAGCCCCAGCATTTT. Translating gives CSAKGGYRNQPQHF.

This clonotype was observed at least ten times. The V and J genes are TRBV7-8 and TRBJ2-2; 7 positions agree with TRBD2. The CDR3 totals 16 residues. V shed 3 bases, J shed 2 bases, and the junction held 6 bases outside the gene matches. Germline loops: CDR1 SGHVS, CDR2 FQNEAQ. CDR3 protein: CASSFRLAANTGELFF. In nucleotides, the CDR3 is TGTGCCAGCAGCTTCCGACTAGCTGCAAACACCGGGGAGCTGTTTTTT.

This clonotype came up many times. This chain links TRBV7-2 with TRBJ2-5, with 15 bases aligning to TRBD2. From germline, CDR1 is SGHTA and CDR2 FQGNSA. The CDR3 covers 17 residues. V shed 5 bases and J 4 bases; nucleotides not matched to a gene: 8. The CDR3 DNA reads TGTGCCAGCAGCCTAGGACTAGCGGGGGGGAAAGGAGAGACCCAGTACTTC. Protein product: CASSLGLAGGKGETQYF.

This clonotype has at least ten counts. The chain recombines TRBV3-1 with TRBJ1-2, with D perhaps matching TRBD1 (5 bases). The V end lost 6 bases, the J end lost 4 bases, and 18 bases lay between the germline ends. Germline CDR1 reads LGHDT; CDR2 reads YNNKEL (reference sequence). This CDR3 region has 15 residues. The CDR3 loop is CASSQNGWDLYGYTF. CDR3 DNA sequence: TGTGCCAGCAGTCAAAACGGGTGGGACCTCTATGGCTACACCTTC. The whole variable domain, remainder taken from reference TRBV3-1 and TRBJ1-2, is DTAVSQTPKYLVTQMGNDKSIKCEQNLGHDTMYWYKQDSKKFLKIMFSYNNKELIINETVPNRFSPKSPDKAHLNLHINSLELGDSAVYFCASSQNGWDLYGYTFGSGTRLTVV.

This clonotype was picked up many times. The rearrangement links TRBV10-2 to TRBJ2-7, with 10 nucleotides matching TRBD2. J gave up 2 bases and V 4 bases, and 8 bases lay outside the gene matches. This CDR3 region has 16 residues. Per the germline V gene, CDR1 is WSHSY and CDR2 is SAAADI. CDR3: CASSASGGAITYEQYF. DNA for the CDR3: TGCGCCAGCAGTGCCAGCGGGGGGGCTATCACCTACGAGCAGTACTTC.

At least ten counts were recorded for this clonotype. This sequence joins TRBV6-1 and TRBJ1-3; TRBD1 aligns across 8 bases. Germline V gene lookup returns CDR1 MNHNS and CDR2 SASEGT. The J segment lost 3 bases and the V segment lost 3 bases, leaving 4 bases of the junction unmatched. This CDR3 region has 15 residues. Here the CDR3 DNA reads TGTGCCAGCAGTGAGGCAGGGGGCTTTGGAAACACCATATATTTT. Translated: CASSEAGGFGNTIYF.

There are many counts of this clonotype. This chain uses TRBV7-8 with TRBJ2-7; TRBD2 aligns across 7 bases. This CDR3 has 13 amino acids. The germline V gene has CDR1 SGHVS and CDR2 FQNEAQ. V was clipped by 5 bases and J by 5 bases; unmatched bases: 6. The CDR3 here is CASSLRDYNEQYF. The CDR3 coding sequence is TGTGCCAGCAGCCTCCGGGACTACAACGAGCAGTACTTC.

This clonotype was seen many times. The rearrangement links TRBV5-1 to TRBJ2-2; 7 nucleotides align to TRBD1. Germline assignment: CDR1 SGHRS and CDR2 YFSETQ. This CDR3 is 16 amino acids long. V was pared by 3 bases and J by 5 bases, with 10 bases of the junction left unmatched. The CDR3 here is CASSSRKTGNTGELFF. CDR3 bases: TGCGCCAGCAGCTCCCGAAAGACAGGGAATACCGGGGAGCTGTTTTTT.